One and the same sample provided the 28 T cell receptor beta chains below, sequenced in a study of cytomegalovirus exposure and HLA in healthy donors (dated by TCRdb to between 2016 and 2019). Libraries were built with the immunoSEQ multiplex PCR assay. For the multiplex PCR, a mixture combining 60 forward primers for TCR Vbeta segments and 13 reverse primers for TCR Jbeta segments was used. Held by TCRdb, this immuneACCESS table contains in-frame sequences only and omits some clones. Under half of the omission traces to an unresolved V gene where checked; the cause of the rest is unknown. Recorded for this sample are about 200,000 clones; over 75% of them occurred a single time. The ten top clones hold 2% to 2.5% of the sample. Sequencing used PBMCs. Receptor source: a woman in her forties or fifties in good health and CMV-seronegative.

CDR3 residues: CASRVPGLANTGELFF. CDR3 nucleotides: TGCGCCAGCAGGGTTCCGGGACTAGCGAACACCGGGGAGCTGTTTTTT. The chain carries TRBV5-1 and TRBJ2-2; 8 bases are shared with TRBD2. The germline CDR1 and CDR2 sequences are SGHRS and YFSETQ. V was pared by 5 bases and J by 0 bases, with 6 bases of the junction left unmatched. CDR3 length: 16 residues.

The CDR3 is CACQQRLYGYTF. The CDR3 bases are TGTGCCTGTCAACAGCGGTTATATGGCTACACCTTC. The gene calls are TRBV30 and TRBJ1-2, with D uncertain. Per the germline V gene, CDR1 is GTSNPN and CDR2 is SVGIG (reference sequence). V was pared by 6 bases and J by 5 bases, with 13 bases between. The CDR3 covers 12 residues.

The gene calls are TRBV7-3 and TRBJ2-7; D is undetermined. Trimming cost V 4 bases and J 4 bases, with 11 bases left between them. The germline V gene encodes CDR1 SGHTA and CDR2 FQGTGA. The CDR3 length is 13 residues. For the CDR3, the DNA is TGTGCCAGCAGCTCGTCTAGTGCATACGAGCAGTACTTC. As protein: CASSSSSAYEQYF. Full variable domain (rest looked up from reference TRBV7-3 and TRBJ2-7): GAGVSQTPSNKVTEKGKYVELRCDPISGHTALYWYRQSLGQGPEFLIYFQGTGAADDSGLPNDRFFAVRPEGSVSTLKIQRTERGDSAVYLCASSSSSAYEQYFGPGTRLTVT.

Here the CDR3 reads CASSSPSGQANYSNQPQHF. In DNA, the CDR3 is TGCGCCAGCAGCTCCCCGTCGGGACAGGCGAATTATAGCAATCAGCCCCAGCATTTT. This chain connects TRBV5-1 to TRBJ1-5; TRBD1 agrees at 8 bases. This CDR3 contains 19 residues. The germline CDR1 and CDR2 sequences are SGHRS and YFSETQ. The V and J ends lost 3 bases and 0 bases, in that order; junction bases with no gene match: 14.

In its sample, this clone was seen a few times. The chain is built from TRBV29-1 and TRBJ1-2; the match to TRBD1 covers 7 bases. The ends lost 7 bases at V and 0 bases at J; junction bases unmatched: 2. The V gene's germline CDR1 is SQVTM and CDR2 ANQGSEA. The CDR3 has 12 residues. The CDR3 loop reads CSGGQTNYGYTF. As DNA, the CDR3 is TGCAGCGGGGGACAGACTAACTATGGCTACACCTTC.

This chain connects TRBV27 to TRBJ2-1; 10 bases line up with TRBD2. Germline CDR1 and CDR2: MNHEY and SMNVEV (reference sequence). J lost 3 bases, V lost 7 bases, and 3 bases had no gene match. CDR3 length equals 14 residues. This CDR3 is CASTIAGGYNEQFF. CDR3 nucleotides: TGTGCCAGCACCATAGCGGGAGGCTACAATGAGCAGTTCTTC.

The chain combines TRBV10-3 with TRBJ2-3; maybe TRBD1 (5 bases). The V end lost 4 bases, the J end lost 0 bases, and 8 bases lay between the germline ends. Germline values: CDR1 ENHRY, CDR2 SYGVKD. CDR3 length: 14 residues. CDR3 residues: CAISAHRSTDTQYF. The CDR3 bases are TGTGCCATCAGTGCTCACAGGAGCACAGATACGCAGTATTTT.

In DNA form, the CDR3 reads TGTGCCAGTAATCCCTTCCTAGAAGGTCAGCCCCAGCATTTT. It is translated as CASNPFLEGQPQHF. The gene calls are TRBV19 and TRBJ1-5; D unresolved. Trimming took 7 bases from V and 6 from J, leaving 16 bases between them. There are 14 residues in the CDR3. From germline, CDR1 is LNHDA and CDR2 SQIVND (reference sequence).

The rearrangement uses TRBV18 and TRBJ1-1; no clear D. V gave up 2 bases and J gave up 11 bases, with 12 bases separating them. CDR1 KGHSH and CDR2 LQKENI come from the germline V gene. This CDR3 region has 12 residues. CDR3 protein: CASSPSASGAFF. The DNA of the CDR3 is TGTGCCAGCTCACCATCGGCATCAGGCGCTTTCTTT. Combining the CDR3 with reference TRBV18 and TRBJ1-1 gives the whole variable domain NAGVMQNPRHLVRRRGQEARLRCSPMKGHSHVYWYRQLPEEGLKFMVYLQKENIIDESGMPKERFSAEFPKEGPSILRIQQVVRGDSAAYFCASSPSASGAFFGQGTRLTVV.

The CDR3 DNA is TGTGCCAGCAGTCACCGGGACAGTGCAACTAATGAAAAACTGTTTTTT. Translated: CASSHRDSATNEKLFF. The rearrangement links TRBV28 to TRBJ1-4, with 7 positions matching TRBD1. CDR3 length equals 16 residues. In germline, CDR1 is MDHEN, CDR2 SYDVKM. Trimming took 5 bases from V and 0 from J; bases not matched to a gene: 6.

The chain recombines TRBV5-6 with TRBJ2-5; maybe TRBD1 (6 bases). Germline V gives CDR1 SGHDT, CDR2 YYEEEE. Trimming cost V 5 bases and J 0 bases, with 17 bases left between them. This CDR3 spans 16 amino acids. DNA for the CDR3: TGTGCCAGCAGGACGGCAGGGGACCTGTACCAAGAGACCCAGTACTTC. Protein: CASRTAGDLYQETQYF.

This clone was seen only a few times. The chain joins TRBV28 to TRBJ1-1; D is possibly TRBD1 (5 bases). The V end was cut by 3 bases, the J end by 0 bases, with 17 bases between. The CDR3 is made up of 17 amino acids. The germline V gene encodes CDR1 MDHEN and CDR2 SYDVKM. In DNA form, the CDR3 reads TGTGCCAGCAGTTTGGTAGGCTCAGGGCCGTTGAACACTGAAGCTTTCTTT. Its protein is CASSLVGSGPLNTEAFF.

This clone was seen just once. V and J are TRBV30 and TRBJ2-5; 10 bases match TRBD1. This CDR3 comprises 15 residues. V lost 0 bases to trimming and J lost 5 bases; unmatched junction nucleotides: 6. Looked up from germline, CDR1 is GTSNPN and CDR2 is SVGIG (reference sequence). This CDR3 reads CAWSVDRGRRETQYF. The CDR3 DNA follows: TGTGCCTGGAGTGTTGACAGGGGGCGAAGGGAGACCCAGTACTTC.

This clone has more than one count but fewer than ten. CDR3 sequence: CASNPPPTSVRDTGELFF. The CDR3 region has the DNA TGTGCCAGCAACCCCCCCCCAACTAGCGTTCGAGACACCGGGGAGCTGTTTTTT. This chain joins TRBV28 and TRBJ2-2; 7 bases fit TRBD2. CDR3 length equals 18 residues. V was clipped by 7 bases and J by 3 bases; unmatched bases: 17. Germline V gene sequence: CDR1 MDHEN, CDR2 SYDVKM.

This clone was seen a single time. This sequence joins TRBV28 and TRBJ1-3; D is uncertain. Germline CDR1 MDHEN, CDR2 SYDVKM. The CDR3 runs to 13 residues. With 5 bases removed from V and 4 bases from J, the gap between germline ends came to 9 bases. The CDR3 nucleotides read TGTGCCAGCAGTCGAGGTGGCGGAAACACCATATATTTT. It translates to CASSRGGGNTIYF.

The chain has TRBV7-8 and TRBJ1-5; unclear D gene. Germline lookup yields CDR1 SGHVS and CDR2 FQNEAQ. V was cut by 0 bases and J by 2 bases, with 8 bases left in between. This CDR3 region has 15 residues. CDR3 bases: TGTGCCAGCAGCTTAGCCCGGGTTGGCAATCAGCCCCAGCATTTT. It specifies CASSLARVGNQPQHF. The full variable domain, its missing parts supplied by reference TRBV7-8 and TRBJ1-5, is GAGVSQSPRYKVAKRGQDVALRCDPISGHVSLFWYQQALGQGPEFLTYFQNEAQLDKSGLPSDRFFAERPEGSVSTLKIQRTQQEDSAVYLCASSLARVGNQPQHFGDGTRLSIL.

This clone appeared once. The DNA of the CDR3 is TGCGCCAGCAGTGGGGGACTAGCGGCTTACAATGAGCAGTTCTTC. It specifies CASSGGLAAYNEQFF. The J gene is TRBJ2-1, the V gene TRBV10-1; 11 bases agree with TRBD2. The junction had 3 bases not matched to a gene; V was cut back by 4 bases and J by 4 bases. Germline CDR1 reads WNHNN; CDR2 reads SYGVQD (reference sequence). The CDR3 extends over 15 amino acids.

This clone was seen only a few times. The chain combines TRBV4-1 with TRBJ1-2; 7 bases map to TRBD1. Germline CDR1 reads MGHRA; CDR2 reads YSYEKL. The CDR3 spans 15 residues. V shed 4 bases, J shed 2 bases, and the junction held 7 bases outside the gene matches. CDR3 loop: CASSPLTGANYGYTF. The CDR3 DNA reads TGCGCCAGCAGCCCCCTAACAGGGGCAAACTATGGCTACACCTTC.

The chain recombines TRBV9 with TRBJ2-3, with 7 bases aligning to TRBD2. The CDR3 length is 16 residues. Germline-derived CDR1 and CDR2 are SGDLS and YYNGEE. V shed 4 bases, J shed 0 bases, and the junction held 8 bases outside the gene matches. The CDR3 DNA sequence: TGTGCCAGCAGCCCCCGAGGTAGCGGGAGCACAGATACGCAGTATTTT. This gives the protein CASSPRGSGSTDTQYF.

The rearrangement links TRBV25-1 to TRBJ1-1; D perhaps matches TRBD1 (5 bases). The length of the CDR3 is 14 residues. With 7 bases removed from V and 4 bases from J, the gap between germline ends came to 16 bases. Germline V gene sequence: CDR1 MGHDK, CDR2 SYGVNS. DNA for the CDR3: TGTGCCAGCACTCAGGTCGGGGGGAGCACTGAAGCTTTCTTT. This encodes CASTQVGGSTEAFF.

The rearrangement uses TRBV6-1 and TRBJ2-3; D possibly corresponds to TRBD1 (5 bases). The CDR3 totals 15 residues. V dropped 7 bases and J dropped 2 bases, with 16 bases sitting between them. Germline V gives CDR1 MNHNS, CDR2 SASEGT. The CDR3 sequence is CASTLTETVTDTQYF. CDR3 DNA sequence: TGTGCCAGCACCTTGACCGAGACAGTCACAGATACGCAGTATTTT.

CDR3 DNA: TGTGCCAGCAGTCTCACAGCCCACACTGAAGCTTTCTTT. It specifies CASSLTAHTEAFF. The gene calls are TRBV27 and TRBJ1-1; D gene ambiguous. Germline CDR1 and CDR2: MNHEY and SMNVEV (reference sequence). CDR3 length: 13 residues. The ends were cut back, 5 bases at V and 3 bases at J, with 10 bases in the middle.

The gene calls are TRBV28 and TRBJ1-2; 7 bases align to TRBD1. Germline CDR1 and CDR2: MDHEN and SYDVKM. The junction had 14 bases not matched to a gene; V was cut back by 5 bases and J by 8 bases. The CDR3 sequence is 15 residues long. DNA of the CDR3: TGTGCCAGCAGTCCTACAGGGGCCCCCTTTCGCGGCTACACCTTC. It translates to CASSPTGAPFRGYTF.

This rearrangement joins TRBV30 to TRBJ1-5; the match to TRBD1 covers 9 bases. This CDR3 has 15 amino acids. Germline V lookup: CDR1 GTSNPN, CDR2 SVGIG (reference sequence). V was clipped by 0 bases and J by 4 bases; unmatched bases: 4. For the CDR3, the DNA is TGTGCCTGGAGTGTAGGACAGGGGCTGAATCAGCCCCAGCATTTT. It yields the protein CAWSVGQGLNQPQHF.

This chain uses TRBV6-6 with TRBJ2-2, with TRBD1 as a possible D gene (6 bases). Germline CDR1 reads MNHNY; CDR2 reads SVGAGI (reference sequence). The CDR3 spans 14 residues. Trimming stripped 6 bases from V and 4 bases from J, with 12 bases between. Written as DNA, the CDR3 is TGTGCCAGCAGCCCCAGGGGAACCACCGGGGAGCTGTTTTTT. It codes for CASSPRGTTGELFF.

V is TRBV9 and J is TRBJ2-3; 11 bases match TRBD2. V was pared by 0 bases and J by 3 bases, with 6 bases of the junction left unmatched. The CDR3 runs to 17 residues. CDR1 SGDLS and CDR2 YYNGEE come from the germline V gene. The DNA for the CDR3 is TGTGCCAGCAGCGTAGGTAGCGGGAGGGCCGGAACAGATACGCAGTATTTT. This gives the protein CASSVGSGRAGTDTQYF. Full variable domain (missing parts from reference TRBV9 and TRBJ2-3): DSGVTQTPKHLITATGQRVTLRCSPRSGDLSVYWYQQSLDQGLQFLIQYYNGEERAKGNILERFSAQQFPDLHSELNLSSLELGDSALYFCASSVGSGRAGTDTQYFGPGTRLTVL.

The genes are TRBV10-3 and TRBJ2-7; 7 nucleotides match TRBD1. J was trimmed by 6 bases and V by 1 base; bases with no gene match: 6. CDR3 size: 14 residues. Germline CDR1 is ENHRY and CDR2 is SYGVKD. Here the CDR3 reads CAISELRQGSEQYF. The CDR3 bases are TGTGCCATCAGTGAGTTGAGACAGGGTAGCGAGCAGTACTTC.

The chain carries TRBV4-1 and TRBJ2-5, with TRBD1 as a possible D gene (5 bases). V lost 0 bases and J 5 bases, leaving 22 bases between the germline ends. The CDR3 contains 18 residues. Germline V gene data show CDR1 as MGHRA and CDR2 as YSYEKL. CDR3 protein: CASSQDSQGTAGWETQYF. DNA for the CDR3: TGCGCCAGCAGCCAAGATTCGCAGGGTACGGCTGGGTGGGAGACCCAGTACTTC.